This TCR beta chain was observed in a study of blood T cell repertoires in COVID-19. Study context: The samples span acute and convalescent COVID-19 from the United States, Italy and Spain.

The CDR3 sequence is 14 residues long. V lost 6 bases and J lost 7; bases outside the gene matches: 2. The germline gives CDR1 SGHTA, CDR2 FQGNSA. Clones were sequenced by immunoSEQ multiplex PCR, and TCRdb holds only the in-frame ones, with some missing. The data hold just over 300,000 clones, with 87% observed a single time. This TCR came from a woman aged 18-29 years who had recovered from COVID-19. The rearrangement uses TRBV7-2 and TRBJ1-6, with 11 bases matching TRBD1. The source material was PBMCs or T cells enriched from blood (not recorded which). The CDR3 region has the DNA TGTGCCAGCAGATGGACAGGGGGCAATTCACCCCTCCACTTT. Its translation is CASRWTGGNSPLHF.